This T cell receptor beta chain was sequenced in a study of cytomegalovirus exposure and HLA in healthy donors. This clone was detected only a few times. Germline CDR1 reads LGHNA; CDR2 reads YNFKEQ. This CDR3 has 15 residues. The ends were cut back, 1 base at V and 1 base at J, with 11 bases in the middle. The PCR employed 60 Vbeta primers together with 13 Jbeta primers. Generated by immunoSEQ multiplex PCR, the TCRdb table keeps only in-frame clones and is missing some. The repertoire holds over 150,000 clones, less than 85% seen once, with about 4.5% in the top ten. Sequenced input: PBMCs. The rearrangement links TRBV4-2 to TRBJ2-7; tentatively, D is TRBD1 (6 bases). This receptor was taken from a man aged 35 to 55 in good health and CMV-seronegative. The CDR3 region has the DNA TGTGCCAGCAGCCAAGGGACAGAACCTTCCTACGAGCAGTACTTC. Translating it yields CASSQGTEPSYEQYF.